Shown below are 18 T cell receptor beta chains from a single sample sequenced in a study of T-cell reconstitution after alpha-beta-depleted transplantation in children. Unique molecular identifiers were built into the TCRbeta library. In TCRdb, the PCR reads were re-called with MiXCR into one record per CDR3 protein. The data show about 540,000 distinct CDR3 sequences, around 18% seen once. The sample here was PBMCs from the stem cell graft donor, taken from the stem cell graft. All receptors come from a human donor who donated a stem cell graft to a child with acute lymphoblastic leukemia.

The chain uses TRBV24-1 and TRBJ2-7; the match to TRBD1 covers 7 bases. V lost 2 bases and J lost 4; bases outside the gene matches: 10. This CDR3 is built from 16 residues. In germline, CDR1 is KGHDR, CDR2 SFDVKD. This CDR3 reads CATSDSGPGGRYEQYF. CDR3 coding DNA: TGTGCCACCAGTGATTCGGGTCCAGGGGGACGGTACGAGCAGTACTTC.

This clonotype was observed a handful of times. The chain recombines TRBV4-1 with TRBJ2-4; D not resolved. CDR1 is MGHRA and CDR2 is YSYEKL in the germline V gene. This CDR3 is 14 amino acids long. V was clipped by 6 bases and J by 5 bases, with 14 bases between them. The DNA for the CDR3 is TGCGCCAGCAGGCCCGGACCTCACGAAAACATTCAGTACTTC. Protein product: CASRPGPHENIQYF.

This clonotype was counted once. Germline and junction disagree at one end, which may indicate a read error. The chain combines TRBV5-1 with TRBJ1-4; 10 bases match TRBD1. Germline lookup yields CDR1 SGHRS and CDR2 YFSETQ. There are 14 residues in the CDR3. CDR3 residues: CASARQGANDKLFF. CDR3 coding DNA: TGCGCCAGCGCTCGACAGGGGGCGAATGATAAACTGTTTTTT.

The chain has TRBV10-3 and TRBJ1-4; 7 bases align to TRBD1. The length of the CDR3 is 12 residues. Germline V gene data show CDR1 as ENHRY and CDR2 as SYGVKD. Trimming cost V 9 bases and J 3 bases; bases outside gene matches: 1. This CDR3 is CAIQGPNEKLFF. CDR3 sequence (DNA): TGTGCCATACAGGGGCCTAATGAAAAACTGTTTTTT.

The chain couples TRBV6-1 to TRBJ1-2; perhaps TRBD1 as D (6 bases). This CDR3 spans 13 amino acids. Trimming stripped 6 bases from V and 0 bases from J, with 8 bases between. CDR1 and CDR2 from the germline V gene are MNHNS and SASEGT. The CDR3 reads CASRRTANYGYTF. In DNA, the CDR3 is TGTGCCAGCAGACGGACAGCTAACTATGGCTACACCTTC.

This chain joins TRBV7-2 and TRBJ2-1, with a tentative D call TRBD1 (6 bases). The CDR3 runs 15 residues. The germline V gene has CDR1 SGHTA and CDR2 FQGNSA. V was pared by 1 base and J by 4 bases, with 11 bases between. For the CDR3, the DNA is TGTGCCAGCAGCTTAGTCAGGGGCAGGTACAATGAGCAGTTCTTC. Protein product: CASSLVRGRYNEQFF.

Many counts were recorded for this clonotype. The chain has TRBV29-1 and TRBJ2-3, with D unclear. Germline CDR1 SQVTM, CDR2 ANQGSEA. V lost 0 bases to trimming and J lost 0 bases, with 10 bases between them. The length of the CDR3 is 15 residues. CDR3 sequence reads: CSVEEWKTSTDTQYF. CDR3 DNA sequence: TGCAGCGTTGAAGAGTGGAAAACTAGCACAGATACGCAGTATTTT.

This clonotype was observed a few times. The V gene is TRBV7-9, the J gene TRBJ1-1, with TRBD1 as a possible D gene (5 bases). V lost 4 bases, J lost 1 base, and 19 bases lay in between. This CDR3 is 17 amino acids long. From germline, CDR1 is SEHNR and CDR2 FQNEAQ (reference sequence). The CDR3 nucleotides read TGTGCCAGCAGCTCCTCCAAGTATGGGGGGGAGAACACTGAAGCTTTCTTT. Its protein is CASSSSKYGGENTEAFF.

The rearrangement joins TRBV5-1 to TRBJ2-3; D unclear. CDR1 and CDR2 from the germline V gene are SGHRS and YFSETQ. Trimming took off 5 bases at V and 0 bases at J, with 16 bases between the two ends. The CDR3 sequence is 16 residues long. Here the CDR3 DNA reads TGCGCCAGCAGATCCAGCTCAGTCTTCAGCACAGATACGCAGTATTTT. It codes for CASRSSSVFSTDTQYF.

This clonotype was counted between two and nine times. The CDR3 nucleotides read TGTGCCATCAGTGAGTCGACGGGAGGACCACGCGAGCAGTACTTC. This sequence encodes CAISESTGGPREQYF. This chain joins TRBV10-3 and TRBJ2-7; 7 bases are a match to TRBD2. The germline V gene encodes CDR1 ENHRY and CDR2 SYGVKD. V was pared by 0 bases and J by 6 bases, with 8 bases of the junction left unmatched. The CDR3 sequence is 15 residues long.

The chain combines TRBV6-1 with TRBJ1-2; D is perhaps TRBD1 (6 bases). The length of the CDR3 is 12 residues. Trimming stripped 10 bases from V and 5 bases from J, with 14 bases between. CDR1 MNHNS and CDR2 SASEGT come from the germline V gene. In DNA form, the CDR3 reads TGTGCCACCTCGACAGGCCTGTATGGCTACACCTTC. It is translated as CATSTGLYGYTF.

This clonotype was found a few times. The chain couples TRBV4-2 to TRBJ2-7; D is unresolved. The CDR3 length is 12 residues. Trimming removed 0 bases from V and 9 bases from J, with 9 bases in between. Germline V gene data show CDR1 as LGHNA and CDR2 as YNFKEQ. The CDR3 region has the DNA TGTGCCAGCAGCCAAGATTTGGCCGGGCAGTACTTC. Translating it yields CASSQDLAGQYF.

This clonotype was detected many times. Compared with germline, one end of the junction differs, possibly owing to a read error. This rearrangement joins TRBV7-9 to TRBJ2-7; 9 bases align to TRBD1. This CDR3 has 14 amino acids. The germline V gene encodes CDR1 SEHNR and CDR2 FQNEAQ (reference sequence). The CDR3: CASSLDGQGYEQYF. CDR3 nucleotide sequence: TGCGCCAGCAGCTTGGACGGACAGGGGTACGAGCAGTACTTC.

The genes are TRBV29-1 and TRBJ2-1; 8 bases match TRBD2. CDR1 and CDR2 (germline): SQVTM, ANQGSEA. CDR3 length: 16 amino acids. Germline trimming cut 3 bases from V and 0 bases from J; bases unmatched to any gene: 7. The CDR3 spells CSVEAILAASYNEQFF. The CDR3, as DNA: TGCAGCGTTGAGGCGATACTAGCGGCCTCCTACAATGAGCAGTTCTTC.

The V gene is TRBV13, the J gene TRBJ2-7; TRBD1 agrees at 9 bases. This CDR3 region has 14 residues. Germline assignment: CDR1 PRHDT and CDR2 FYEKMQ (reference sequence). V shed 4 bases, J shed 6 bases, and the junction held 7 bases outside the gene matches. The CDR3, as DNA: TGTGCCAGCAGCTCCGGGACAGGGAACGGCGAGCAGTACTTC. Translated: CASSSGTGNGEQYF. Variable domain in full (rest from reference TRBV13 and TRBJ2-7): AAGVIQSPRHLIKEKRETATLKCYPIPRHDTVYWYQQGPGQDPQFLISFYEKMQSDKGSIPDRFSAQQFSDYHSELNMSSLELGDSALYFCASSSGTGNGEQYFGPGTRLTVT.

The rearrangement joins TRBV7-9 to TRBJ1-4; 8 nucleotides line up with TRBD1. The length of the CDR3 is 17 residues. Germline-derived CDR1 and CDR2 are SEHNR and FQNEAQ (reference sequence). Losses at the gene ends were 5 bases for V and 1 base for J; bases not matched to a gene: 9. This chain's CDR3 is CASSRRTGQLTNEKLFF. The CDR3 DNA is TGTGCCAGCAGCCGACGGACAGGGCAGCTAACTAATGAAAAACTGTTTTTT.

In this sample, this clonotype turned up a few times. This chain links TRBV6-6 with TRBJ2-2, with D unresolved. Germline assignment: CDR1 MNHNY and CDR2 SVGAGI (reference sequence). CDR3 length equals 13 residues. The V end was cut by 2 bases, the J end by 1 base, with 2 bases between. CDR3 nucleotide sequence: TGTGCCAGCAGTTACCTGAACACCGGGGAGCTGTTTTTT. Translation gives CASSYLNTGELFF.

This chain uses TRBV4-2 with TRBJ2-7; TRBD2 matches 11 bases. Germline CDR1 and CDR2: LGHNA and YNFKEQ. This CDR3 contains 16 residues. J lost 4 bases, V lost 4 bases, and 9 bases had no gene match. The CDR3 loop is CASSLKIAGGPYEQYF. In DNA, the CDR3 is TGTGCCAGCAGCCTTAAAATAGCGGGAGGGCCGTACGAGCAGTACTTC.